Presented here are 5 T cell receptor beta chains from one specimen sequenced in a study of cytomegalovirus exposure and HLA in healthy donors. Amplification used 60 Vbeta primers and 13 Jbeta primers. TCRdb's table, derived via immunoSEQ multiplex PCR, lists solely in-frame clones and lacks some. In the table there are about 110,000 clones, about 81% of which are singletons. Sequences were obtained from PBMCs. The receptors were gathered from a male donor in good health and CMV-seropositive.

The CDR3 sequence is CASSVDRLSQETQYF. In nucleotides, the CDR3 is TGTGCCAGCAGCGTAGATAGACTTTCACAAGAGACCCAGTACTTC. This chain links TRBV9 with TRBJ2-5; D not certain. The CDR3 is 15 amino acids. The germline gives CDR1 SGDLS, CDR2 YYNGEE. The ends were cut back, 0 bases at V and 2 bases at J, with 11 bases in the middle.

Only one count was recorded for this clone. The chain employs TRBV21-1 and TRBJ1-1. TRBV21-1 is flagged as a pseudogene. The CDR3 extends over 21 amino acids. This chain's CDR3 is CASSKSPLARRGDFCNTEAFF. Here the CDR3 DNA reads TGTGCCAGCAGCAAAAGCCCCCTCGCTCGGAGGGGAGATTTTTGTAACACTGAAGCTTTCTTT.

This clone was recorded once. This rearrangement joins TRBV7-2 to TRBJ1-5; 7 bases line up with TRBD1. Per germline, CDR1 SGHTA and CDR2 FQGNSA. J was trimmed by 7 bases and V by 5 bases; bases with no gene match: 8. The CDR3 covers 14 residues. The CDR3 sequence is CASSQSQGEQPQHF. The CDR3, as DNA: TGTGCCAGCAGCCAATCCCAGGGGGAACAGCCCCAGCATTTT.

The count of this clone is one. V gene TRBV28 combines with J gene TRBJ2-7; D is ambiguous. The CDR3 covers 16 residues. Germline V gene data show CDR1 as MDHEN and CDR2 as SYDVKM. Between the trimmed V and J ends, which lost 2 bases and 0 bases, there was a span of 14 bases. This CDR3 is CASSLPLGLPSYEQYF. CDR3 coding DNA: TGTGCCAGCAGTTTACCTTTGGGCCTACCCTCCTACGAGCAGTACTTC.

This chain connects TRBV7-2 to TRBJ2-7, with D hard to call. Germline V gene data show CDR1 as SGHTA and CDR2 as FQGNSA. This CDR3 comprises 12 residues. With 5 bases removed from V and 7 bases from J, the gap between germline ends came to 12 bases. CDR3 in amino acids: CASSHTLEEQYF. CDR3 DNA: TGTGCCAGCAGCCACACCCTTGAAGAGCAGTACTTC.